This T cell receptor (beta chain) was profiled in a study of read filtering for tumor transcriptome and immune sequencing. Molecular barcoded adaptors covering alpha/delta and beta/gamma chains were used on around 400 ng RNA. A single record per CDR3 protein comes from TCRdb applying MiXCR to the reads. The repertoire holds 43,000 or so distinct CDR3 sequences, with 12% as singletons. In germline, CDR1 is SEHNR, CDR2 FQNEAQ (reference sequence). This CDR3 is 19 amino acids long. V lost 5 bases to trimming and J lost 2 bases, with 22 bases between them. This clonotype came up many times. The source is a donor aged 40 or older with multiple myeloma. Specimen: a population of CD138-negative cells sorted from bone marrow. The chain recombines TRBV7-9 with TRBJ2-6, with a tentative D call TRBD1 (5 bases). The DNA for the CDR3 is TGTGCCAGCAGCCAACCTGTGCAGGGTTTTGGTACTGGGGCCAACGTCCTGACTTTC. Its protein product is CASSQPVQGFGTGANVLTF.